This T cell receptor beta chain comes out of a study of early T cells in non-severe SARS-CoV-2 infection. Study-wide background: Sequencing used unsorted whole-blood bulk RNA, so chains lack pairing.

This clonotype came up a few times. Its antigen is as yet unknown. Molecules of cDNA were individually given unique molecular identifiers that were attached to them. From the 5' RACE reads, TCRdb called clonotypes with MiXCR, one entry per CDR3 protein. The table shows roughly 33,000 distinct CDR3 sequences, with roughly 6% occurring only once. General study findings and limits: Sequences matched to VDJdb favored anti-spike CD8 responses, while private and CD4 specificities were missed.

The specimen was whole blood. The receptor was derived from an adult who was a healthcare worker with PCR-confirmed SARS-CoV-2 infection or an uninfected control (not recorded which).

CDR3 coding DNA: TGCAGCGTTGGAACGCGGTTGCAAGAGACCCAGTACTTC. Its translation: CSVGTRLQETQYF. The rearrangement uses TRBV29-1 and TRBJ2-5; D gene unclear. The germline CDR1 and CDR2 sequences are SQVTM and ANQGSEA. V lost 4 bases and J 2 bases, leaving 11 bases between the germline ends. The CDR3 has 13 amino acids.